This passage covers 10 T cell receptor beta chains from one sample sequenced in a study of beta chain features in type 1 diabetes. Whole-study findings and limits: Among patients with Type 1 diabetes, TCRB CDR3s were moderately but significantly shorter in every one of the four CD4+ subsets.

These receptors have no known antigen. The sequenced template was cDNA made from the entire isolated RNA. This table comes from immunoSEQ multiplex PCR, and its TCRdb copy is limited to in-frame clones, with some not included. The sample consists of hundreds of thousands of clones, roughly 12% of them appearing once. Sequences were obtained from naive CD4+ T cells from blood. Receptor source: a man between 18 and 35 years old with type 1 diabetes.

This clone was detected only a few times. The chain recombines TRBV20-1 with TRBJ2-7; D unresolved. Germline lookup yields CDR1 DFQATT and CDR2 SNEGSKA (reference sequence). The CDR3 is 11 residues long. V dropped 8 bases and J dropped 2 bases, with 10 bases sitting between them. In nucleotides, the CDR3 is TGCAGTTTGATCACGACCTACGAGCAGTACTTC. Translating it yields CSLITTYEQYF.

The CDR3 bases are TGTGCCTGGGGGCGGACAGGCGGCTACGAGCAGTACTTC. Translated, it gives CAWGRTGGYEQYF. The V call is TRBV30, the J call TRBJ2-7; TRBD1 matches at 7 bases. The CDR3 covers 13 residues. The trim removed 5 bases at V and 3 bases at J, leaving 7 bases unmatched. Germline V CDR1 and CDR2: GTSNPN, SVGIG (reference sequence).

The chain combines TRBV29-1 with TRBJ1-3; 7 bases are a match to TRBD1. The CDR3 loop spans 14 amino acids. Germline V gives CDR1 SQVTM, CDR2 ANQGSEA. Germline trimming cut 4 bases from V and 2 bases from J; bases unmatched to any gene: 5. CDR3: CSVVGTEAGNTIYF. The CDR3 DNA reads as TGCAGCGTTGTTGGGACAGAGGCTGGAAACACCATATATTTT.

This clone was seen a handful of times. The chain recombines TRBV2 with TRBJ1-1, with 7 bases that match TRBD1. Trimming took 7 bases from V and 12 from J; bases not matched to a gene: 11. CDR1 is SNHLY, CDR2 FYNNEI, per germline. This CDR3 is 12 amino acids long. As DNA, the CDR3 is TGTGCCAGCACGACAGGGTTGGTTAGGACTTTCTTT. As protein: CASTTGLVRTFF.

The sample holds a few counts of this clone. The chain carries TRBV29-1 and TRBJ1-3, with D possibly TRBD1 on 6 matching bases. The CDR3 is made up of 13 amino acids. Trimming left V 3 bases short and J 4 bases short, with 10 bases between. Germline V lookup: CDR1 SQVTM, CDR2 ANQGSEA. The CDR3 nucleotides read TGCAGCGTTGAGGAGGACAGAGGAAACACCATATATTTT. Translation: CSVEEDRGNTIYF. The full variable domain, in which reference TRBV29-1 and TRBJ1-3 provide the parts outside the CDR3, is SAVISQKPSRDICQRGTSLTIQCQVDSQVTMMFWYRQQPGQSLTLIATANQGSEATYESGFVIDKFPISRPNLTFSTLTVSNMSPEDSSIYLCSVEEDRGNTIYFGEGSWLTVV.

This chain uses TRBV30 with TRBJ1-1; tentatively, D is TRBD1 (5 bases). Germline V gene lookup returns CDR1 GTSNPN and CDR2 SVGIG (reference sequence). V was cut by 0 bases and J by 0 bases, with 14 bases left in between. The CDR3 loop spans 16 amino acids. CDR3 DNA: TGTGCCTGGAGTGTCTCACCGGGACTCATGAACACTGAAGCTTTCTTT. Its protein product is CAWSVSPGLMNTEAFF.

The gene calls are TRBV7-9 and TRBJ1-6; TRBD1 agrees at 10 bases. The CDR3 totals 16 residues. The ends lost 9 bases at V and 8 bases at J; junction bases unmatched: 13. CDR1 is SEHNR and CDR2 is FQNEAQ in the germline V gene (reference sequence). The CDR3 DNA reads as TGTGCCAGTAAACCGGGACAGGGGTCGCCCGATTCACCCCTCCACTTT. Amino acid sequence: CASKPGQGSPDSPLHF.

The chain couples TRBV10-3 to TRBJ1-1; D may be TRBD1 (5 bases). Deletions cut 3 bases from V and 1 base from J, with 9 bases between. CDR3 length: 14 amino acids. CDR1 and CDR2 (germline): ENHRY, SYGVKD. The CDR3 loop reads CAISDLGPNTEAFF. CDR3 sequence (DNA): TGTGCCATCAGTGATCTGGGGCCGAACACTGAAGCTTTCTTT.

This clone was seen more than once but under ten times. The V and J genes are TRBV7-2 and TRBJ1-2, with D maybe TRBD1 (5 bases). Trimming removed 5 bases at V and 6 bases at J, with 13 bases between. The CDR3 is 13 amino acids. Per the germline V gene, CDR1 is SGHTA and CDR2 is FQGNSA. Here the CDR3 DNA reads TGTGCCAGCAGCCCTCGGGCGGGGGATGGCTACACCTTC. Translating it yields CASSPRAGDGYTF.

This clone was counted once. The CDR3 DNA reads TGTGCCAGCTCACCGAGAGGCCGCCCGGTGAACACTGAAGCTTTCTTT. Amino acid sequence: CASSPRGRPVNTEAFF. The chain couples TRBV18 to TRBJ1-1; D is ambiguous. Germline lookup yields CDR1 KGHSH and CDR2 LQKENI. This CDR3 has 16 amino acids. Trimming stripped 3 bases from V and 0 bases from J, with 14 bases between.